Each of the 25 T cell receptor beta chains below was sequenced from the same sample in a study of technical replicates of blood from a handful of donors. The data were produced by immunoSEQ multiplex PCR, yet TCRdb's version contains in-frame clones alone and is incomplete. The table shows tens of thousands of clones, with approximately 97% occurring only once. The sample consisted of T cells isolated from PBMCs. These receptor sequences come from a human donor in good health.

The sample holds one count of this clone. The V gene is TRBV4-1, the J gene TRBJ1-6, with 7 bases identical to TRBD1. Trimming removed 1 base from V and 7 bases from J; junction bases left unmatched: 4. The germline V gene encodes CDR1 MGHRA and CDR2 YSYEKL. The CDR3 contains 15 residues. DNA for the CDR3: TGCGCCAGCAGCCAAGTACAGGGGCAGAATTCACCCCTCCACTTT. This translates into CASSQVQGQNSPLHF.

The chain carries TRBV27 and TRBJ2-3, with TRBD2 as a possible D gene (5 bases). The CDR3 contains 16 residues. V was trimmed by 10 bases and J by 0 bases, leaving 20 bases between them. CDR1 is MNHEY and CDR2 is SMNVEV in the germline V gene (reference sequence). CDR3 in amino acids: CAIPNPEASSTDTQYF. The CDR3 DNA reads as TGTGCCATCCCTAATCCGGAGGCTTCTAGCACAGATACGCAGTATTTT.

The rearrangement joins TRBV7-9 to TRBJ1-1, with a tentative D call TRBD1 (6 bases). The CDR3 totals 18 residues. Germline CDR1 and CDR2: SEHNR and FQNEAQ (reference sequence). Between the trimmed V and J ends, which lost 5 bases and 7 bases, there was a span of 29 bases. The CDR3 sequence is CASSQTQDSPRVGGEAFF. The CDR3 DNA reads as TGTGCCAGCAGCCAAACTCAAGACAGCCCCCGTGTAGGGGGTGAAGCTTTCTTT.

The chain has TRBV27 and TRBJ2-2; the D is unclear. V lost 1 base and J lost 0, with 9 bases in between. Germline V gene data show CDR1 as MNHEY and CDR2 as SMNVEV (reference sequence). This CDR3 comprises 16 residues. This CDR3 is CASSLFALPNTGELFF. The DNA for the CDR3 is TGTGCCAGCAGTTTATTCGCACTACCGAACACCGGGGAGCTGTTTTTT.

The chain combines TRBV25-1 with TRBJ1-3; D perhaps matches TRBD1 (6 bases). V was clipped by 8 bases and J by 9 bases, with 17 bases between them. Germline V gene lookup returns CDR1 MGHDK and CDR2 SYGVNS. The CDR3 sequence is 13 residues long. The CDR3 loop is CASSSGTYPTIYF. The CDR3 region has the DNA TGTGCCAGCTCATCCGGGACATATCCCACCATATATTTT.

V is TRBV6-1 and J is TRBJ2-1; 10 bases agree with TRBD2. V dropped 6 bases and J dropped 6; count of bases not matched to a gene: 8. Germline-derived CDR1 and CDR2 are MNHNS and SASEGT. This CDR3 is 15 amino acids long. The CDR3 coding sequence is TGTGCCAGCAGGAGAGCGGGAGGGGATAGCAATGAGCAGTTCTTC. This translates into CASRRAGGDSNEQFF.

The chain joins TRBV5-1 to TRBJ2-2; perhaps TRBD1 as D (5 bases). This CDR3 is 14 amino acids long. Looked up from germline, CDR1 is SGHRS and CDR2 is YFSETQ. Between the trimmed V and J ends, which lost 5 bases and 3 bases, there was a span of 11 bases. The chain's CDR3 is CASRPGPHTGELFF. The CDR3 DNA reads TGCGCCAGCAGGCCAGGGCCACACACCGGGGAGCTGTTTTTT.

J is TRBJ1-2 and V is TRBV7-9; 7 bases line up with TRBD1. The CDR3 has 17 residues. V lost 0 bases and J lost 6; bases outside the gene matches: 13. Germline V lookup: CDR1 SEHNR, CDR2 FQNEAQ (reference sequence). In DNA, the CDR3 is TGTGCCAGCAGCTTAGCCATCATTTTGAGGGGGCTGGATGGCTACACCTTC. Translation: CASSLAIILRGLDGYTF.

This chain uses TRBV30 with TRBJ2-1, with D maybe TRBD2 (6 bases). Germline-derived CDR1 and CDR2 are GTSNPN and SVGIG (reference sequence). Between the trimmed V and J ends, which lost 3 bases and 10 bases, there was a span of 10 bases. The CDR3 loop spans 11 amino acids. DNA for the CDR3: TGTGCCTGGAGGTCTGGGAGGGAGCAGTTCTTC. It translates to CAWRSGREQFF.

This clone showed up just once. V usage is TRBV5-1 and J usage is TRBJ1-4; weak D call: TRBD1 (5 bases). V gave up 4 bases and J gave up 7 bases, with 23 bases separating them. Germline loops: CDR1 SGHRS, CDR2 YFSETQ. CDR3 length: 17 amino acids. CDR3 sequence (DNA): TGCGCCAGCAGCGACGACGGGACTCACAAAGCCGGTGAAAAACTGTTTTTT. It specifies CASSDDGTHKAGEKLFF. The variable domain in full, completed from reference TRBV5-1 and TRBJ1-4, reads KAGVTQTPRYLIKTRGQQVTLSCSPISGHRSVSWYQQTPGQGLQFLFEYFSETQRNKGNFPGRFSGRQFSNSRSEMNVSTLELGDSALYLCASSDDGTHKAGEKLFFGSGTQLSVL.

V is TRBV5-1 and J is TRBJ2-1; TRBD2 is a possible D gene (5 bases). The CDR3 runs 16 residues. The V end lost 5 bases, the J end lost 2 bases, and 17 bases lay between the germline ends. Per germline, CDR1 SGHRS and CDR2 YFSETQ. The CDR3 reads CASSSGDTLTYNEQFF. DNA for the CDR3: TGCGCCAGCAGTTCCGGGGATACCCTGACCTACAATGAGCAGTTCTTC.

This chain links TRBV5-6 with TRBJ1-5, with a tentative D call TRBD1 (6 bases). The CDR3 is 18 residues long. Germline V lookup: CDR1 SGHDT, CDR2 YYEEEE. Trimming removed 2 bases at V and 0 bases at J, with 18 bases between. The DNA for the CDR3 is TGTGCCAGCAGCTTTTACAGGGCGGGAGAGTATAGCAATCAGCCCCAGCATTTT. Protein product: CASSFYRAGEYSNQPQHF.

The V call is TRBV7-9, the J call TRBJ2-1; D gene uncertain. This CDR3 spans 14 amino acids. The V and J ends lost 2 bases and 6 bases respectively, with 11 bases between them. Per germline, CDR1 SEHNR and CDR2 FQNEAQ (reference sequence). Written as DNA, the CDR3 is TGTGCCAGCAGCTTACCAAGAGCGACCAATGAGCAGTTCTTC. The encoded protein is CASSLPRATNEQFF.

The CDR3 coding sequence is TGTGCCAGCAGCTTGGTGGGACAGATCTACGAGCAGTACTTC. Protein: CASSLVGQIYEQYF. The chain joins TRBV5-4 to TRBJ2-7; TRBD1 aligns across 7 bases. CDR1 and CDR2 from the germline V gene are SGHNT and YYREEE (reference sequence). The trim removed 0 bases at V and 3 bases at J, leaving 3 bases unmatched. There are 14 residues in the CDR3.

The genes are TRBV11-2 and TRBJ2-7, with D possibly TRBD2 on 6 matching bases. V lost 7 bases and J 2 bases, leaving 12 bases between the germline ends. This CDR3 region has 13 residues. CDR1 SGHAT and CDR2 FQNNGV come from the germline V gene. The CDR3 DNA follows: TGTGCCAGCAAAATACCGGGAGCCTACGAGCAGTACTTC. Encoded protein: CASKIPGAYEQYF.

The V call is TRBV7-2, the J call TRBJ1-5; D uncertain. Germline V gene lookup returns CDR1 SGHTA and CDR2 FQGNSA. This CDR3 comprises 18 residues. V was shortened by 3 bases and J by 0 bases, with 18 bases between the two germline ends. CDR3 coding DNA: TGTGCCAGCAGCTTCAGCCTATGGAGGGTTGATAGCAATCAGCCCCAGCATTTT. This encodes CASSFSLWRVDSNQPQHF. Full variable domain (rest looked up from reference TRBV7-2 and TRBJ1-5): GAGVSQSPSNKVTEKGKDVELRCDPISGHTALYWYRQSLGQGLEFLIYFQGNSAPDKSGLPSDRFSAERTGGSVSTLTIQRTQQEDSAVYLCASSFSLWRVDSNQPQHFGDGTRLSIL.

The V gene is TRBV7-7, the J gene TRBJ1-1, with D possibly TRBD1 on 5 matching bases. Trimming cost V 1 base and J 5 bases, with 17 bases left between them. Looked up from germline, CDR1 is SSHAT and CDR2 is FNYEAQ (reference sequence). This CDR3 region has 16 residues. In DNA form, the CDR3 reads TGTGCCAGCAGCTTAGAGAGGGGCAGGGAGGAAACTGAAGCTTTCTTT. Its protein product is CASSLERGREETEAFF.

This clone was seen once. The rearrangement joins TRBV6-6 to TRBJ1-1; 7 bases are a match to TRBD1. CDR1 is MNHNY and CDR2 is SVGAGI in the germline V gene (reference sequence). The CDR3 is 13 amino acids. Trimming removed 3 bases from V and 4 bases from J; junction bases left unmatched: 2. CDR3 sequence: CASSYKGATEAFF. The CDR3 nucleotides read TGTGCCAGCAGTTATAAGGGGGCCACTGAAGCTTTCTTT.

The chain combines TRBV25-1 with TRBJ2-3; no firm D call. CDR3 length: 14 amino acids. Germline CDR1 is MGHDK and CDR2 is SYGVNS. V was clipped by 5 bases and J by 3 bases, with 12 bases between them. The CDR3 region has the DNA TGTGCCAGCAGTTCGGAGCCCGAGACAGATACGCAGTATTTT. Encoded protein: CASSSEPETDTQYF.

The chain recombines TRBV5-6 with TRBJ1-2, with no clear D. V lost 0 bases and J 7 bases, leaving 16 bases between the germline ends. CDR1 is SGHDT and CDR2 is YYEEEE in the germline V gene. This CDR3 region has 15 residues. CDR3 coding DNA: TGTGCCAGCAGCTTGGCCTCCGCAGACTTTTTTGGCTACACCTTC. Amino acid sequence: CASSLASADFFGYTF.

This clone was recorded once. The chain uses TRBV5-4 and TRBJ1-2, with 11 nucleotides matching TRBD1. The length of the CDR3 is 15 residues. Germline V lookup: CDR1 SGHNT, CDR2 YYREEE (reference sequence). V lost 4 bases, J lost 8 bases, and 10 bases stayed unmatched. CDR3 in amino acids: CASSGILDRGRGYTF. The CDR3 DNA follows: TGTGCCAGCAGCGGCATACTGGACAGGGGGCGAGGCTACACCTTC.

This rearrangement joins TRBV5-4 to TRBJ2-6; 8 bases line up with TRBD1. The CDR3 runs 20 residues. Trimming took 2 bases from V and 0 from J; bases not matched to a gene: 13. Germline assignment: CDR1 SGHNT and CDR2 YYREEE (reference sequence). This chain's CDR3 is CASSFGWTGPSLSGANVLTF. The CDR3 coding sequence is TGTGCCAGCAGCTTTGGATGGACAGGGCCGTCCCTCTCTGGGGCCAACGTCCTGACTTTC.

The chain recombines TRBV29-1 with TRBJ2-7, with 11 positions matching TRBD2. CDR1 is SQVTM and CDR2 is ANQGSEA in the germline V gene. This CDR3 has 14 amino acids. V was pared by 5 bases and J by 6 bases, with 9 bases of the junction left unmatched. CDR3: CSVSNSGRAAEQYF. The DNA for the CDR3 is TGCAGCGTTTCGAATAGCGGGAGGGCTGCCGAGCAGTACTTC.

The genes are TRBV11-2 and TRBJ2-7; no firm D call. This CDR3 region has 13 residues. The V end lost 1 base, the J end lost 0 bases, and 4 bases lay between the germline ends. Germline lookup yields CDR1 SGHAT and CDR2 FQNNGV. CDR3 region: CASSLALSYEQYF. For the CDR3, the DNA is TGTGCCAGCAGCTTAGCCCTCTCCTACGAGCAGTACTTC.

The CDR3 loop reads CASSLKTGRSGNEKLFF. Here the CDR3 DNA reads TGTGCCAGCAGTTTAAAAACAGGGCGTTCAGGTAATGAAAAACTGTTTTTT. This rearrangement joins TRBV28 to TRBJ1-4; D is perhaps TRBD1 (6 bases). Germline lookup yields CDR1 MDHEN and CDR2 SYDVKM. With 2 bases removed from V and 4 bases from J, the gap between germline ends came to 17 bases. The CDR3 is made up of 17 amino acids.